A selection of T cell receptor beta chains follows, all from one sample in a study of regulatory T cells in long-lasting Graves disease. TCRdb ran MiXCR on the multiplex PCR reads and lists one entry per CDR3 protein. The table records around 480,000 distinct CDR3 sequences, 15% to 20% of them present only once. The same data also went into a second study, on T cells in Graves' hyperthyroidism and ophthalmopathy.

The specimen comprised peripheral blood mononuclear cells (PBMCs), sampled at new diagnosis, from a patient treated with antithyroid drugs. Receptors originate from a man between 35 and 55 years old with Graves disease. The CDR3 runs from the conserved cysteine through the conserved F or W. A D gene is named only where the DNA matches it firmly. Some rows mark clone size as missing; the rest say once, few, many or name a class of expanded clone.

len | d_gene | j_gene | v_gene | abundance | CDR3aa | CDR3nt
15 | TRBD2 | TRBJ2-3 | TRBV12-5 | few | CASARGTSGSDTQYF | TGTGCTAGTGCCCGGGGCACTAGCGGGAGCGATACGCAGTATTTT
14 | NA | TRBJ1-5 | TRBV20-1 | NA | CSARVGCSNQPQHF | TGCAGTGCTAGAGTGGGATGTAGCAATCAGCCCCAGCATTTC
15 | TRBD1 | TRBJ2-4 | TRBV3-1 | few | CASSPGQGEQNIQYF | TGTGCCAGCAGCCCGGGACAGGGGGAACAAAACATTCAGTACTTC
14 | NA | TRBJ2-1 | TRBV19 | many | CASSLDSTAGEQFF | TGTGCCAGTAGTCTGGACTCTACGGCTGGTGAGCAGTTCTTC
14 | NA | TRBJ1-1 | TRBV11-1 | NA | CASSHSGQFTEAFF | TGTGCCAGCAGCCACAGCGGACAGTTCACTGAAGCTTTCTTT
12 | TRBD1 | TRBJ2-5 | TRBV20-1 | many | CSARQGSETQYF | TGCAGTGCGAGACAGGGTTCAGAGACCCAGTACTTC
13 | TRBD2 | TRBJ2-1 | TRBV29-1 | many | CSVGSGRYYEQFF | TGCAGCGTTGGGAGCGGGAGGTACTATGAGCAGTTCTTC
15 | NA | TRBJ2-3 | TRBV29-1 | once | CSAYSRTTSTDTQYF | TGCAGCGCCTATTCCCGGACAACTAGCACAGATACGCAGTATTTT
14 | NA | TRBJ2-7 | TRBV2 | many | CASSRLVGTYEQYF | TGTGCCAGCAGCCGACTAGTGGGTACTTACGAGCAGTACTTC
14 | NA | TRBJ2-3 | TRBV5-1 | many | CASSPMALPDTQYF | TGCGCCAGCAGCCCAATGGCTCTTCCCGATACGCAGTATTTT
13 | TRBD1 | TRBJ2-7 | TRBV11-3 | NA | CASSKDRVREQYF | TGTGCCAGCAGCAAGGACAGGGTGAGGGAGCAGTACTTC
14 | NA | TRBJ2-3 | TRBV5-1 | many | CASSSDLRSDTQYF | TGCGCCAGCAGCTCAGACCTACGGTCGGATACGCAGTATTTT
15 | NA | TRBJ2-6 | TRBV2 | many | CASRGDSSGANVLTF | TGTGCCAGCAGGGGAGACAGCTCTGGGGCCAACGTCCTGACTTTC
11 | NA | TRBJ2-1 | TRBV6-2/TRBV6-3 | few | CASSVYDEQFF | TGTGCCAGCAGTGTATATGATGAGCAGTTCTTC
15 | NA | TRBJ1-6 | TRBV6-1 | many | CASRIGTLGNSPLHF | TGTGCCAGCAGGATCGGGACTCTGGGAAATTCACCCCTCCACTTT
14 | NA | TRBJ2-5 | TRBV2 | many | CASSSDAGWQTQYF | TGTGCCAGCAGCAGCGACGCGGGTTGGCAGACCCAGTACTTC
14 | TRBD1 | TRBJ1-2 | TRBV19 | few | CASSAAGTAYGYTF | TGTGCCAGTAGTGCCGCCGGGACAGCCTATGGCTACACCTTC
16 | TRBD2 | TRBJ2-7 | TRBV6-2/TRBV6-3 | NA | CASSEALGGRAREQYF | TGTGCCAGCAGTGAGGCGTTGGGGGGGAGGGCCCGAGAGCAGTACTTC
16 | NA | TRBJ2-3 | TRBV24-1 | few | CATSDGGLTSTDTQYF | TGTGCCACCAGTGATGGAGGACTAACTAGCACAGATACGCAGTATTTT
13 | TRBD2 | TRBJ2-7 | TRBV30 | few | CAWSDGRAAEQYF | TGTGCCTGGAGTGACGGGAGGGCGGCCGAGCAGTACTTC
13 | NA | TRBJ2-7 | TRBV30 | once | CAWSSGQSYEQYF | TGTGCCTGGAGCTCCGGGCAGTCCTACGAGCAGTACTTC
12 | NA | TRBJ2-7 | TRBV29-1 | few | CSVEEEGYEQYF | TGCAGCGTTGAAGAGGAAGGGTACGAGCAGTACTTC
13 | NA | TRBJ1-1 | TRBV24-1 | few | CATSDRFFEEAFF | TGTGCCACCAGTGATAGGTTCTTCGAAGAAGCTTTCTTT
16 | TRBD2 | TRBJ2-5 | TRBV7-6 | NA | CASSLKTSGLEETQYF | TGTGCCAGCAGCTTAAAGACTAGCGGGCTAGAAGAGACCCAGTACTTC
12 | NA | TRBJ2-5 | TRBV10-3 | NA | CAISDKQETQYF | TGTGCCATCAGCGACAAACAAGAGACCCAGTACTTC
15 | TRBD2 | TRBJ2-1 | TRBV3-1 | many | CASSLATSGNNEQFF | TGTGCCAGCAGCCTTGCGACTAGCGGTAACAATGAGCAGTTCTTC
12 | NA | TRBJ1-1 | TRBV7-9 | NA | CASSKGYTEAFF | TGTGCCAGCAGCAAAGGGTACACTGAAGCTTTCTTT
18 | TRBD2 | TRBJ2-1 | TRBV19 | NA | CASSIERLAGSSYNEQFF | TGTGCCAGTAGTATCGAACGACTAGCGGGGAGCTCCTACAATGAGCAGTTCTTC
12 | NA | TRBJ1-4 | TRBV5-1 | NA | CASSFPNEKLFF | TGCGCCAGCAGCTTCCCTAATGAAAAACTGTTTTTT
15 | TRBD1 | TRBJ2-1 | TRBV12-3/TRBV12-4 | NA | CASTQGTGGSNEQFF | TGTGCCAGCACCCAGGGGACAGGGGGGAGTAATGAGCAGTTCTTC
14 | NA | TRBJ1-4 | TRBV7-9 | few | CASSHPGPAEKLFF | TGTGCCAGCAGCCATCCTGGCCCCGCTGAAAAACTGTTTTTT
14 | NA | TRBJ1-5 | TRBV5-5 | many | CASSPYDGNQPQHF | TGTGCCAGCAGCCCCTATGATGGCAATCAGCCCCAGCATTTT
17 | NA | TRBJ1-1 | TRBV6-1 | NA | CASIRGRRLRVNTEAFF | TGTGCCAGCATTCGGGGCAGGCGGCTACGAGTGAACACTGAAGCTTTCTTT
13 | NA | TRBJ2-2 | TRBV28 | many | CASSGDVAGELFF | TGTGCCAGCAGCGGGGACGTCGCCGGGGAGCTGTTTTTT
16 | NA | TRBJ2-1 | TRBV6-5 | many | CASSYRRGGLYNEQFF | TGTGCCAGCAGTTACCGCCGAGGCGGGCTCTACAATGAGCAGTTCTTC
14 | NA | TRBJ1-1 | TRBV30 | few | CAWRKGRGGTEAFF | TGTGCCTGGCGGAAAGGCAGGGGCGGGACTGAAGCTTTCTTT
14 | NA | TRBJ1-4 | TRBV7-2 | many | CASSPFGTFEKLFF | TGTGCCAGCAGCCCGTTCGGGACGTTCGAAAAACTGTTTTTT
12 | TRBD2 | TRBJ2-5 | TRBV20-1 | many | CSARTSEETQYF | TGCAGTGCCAGGACTAGCGAGGAGACCCAGTACTTC
13 | TRBD1 | TRBJ2-5 | TRBV29-1 | NA | CSVRDSLRETQYF | TGCAGCGTTAGGGACAGCTTAAGAGAGACCCAGTACTTC
15 | NA | TRBJ2-2 | TRBV5-1 | many | CASSLDPGDPGELFF | TGCGCCAGCAGCTTGGATCCGGGAGATCCCGGGGAGCTGTTTTTT
14 | NA | TRBJ2-7 | TRBV7-9 | many | CASSLSEFPYEQYF | TGTGCCAGCAGCTTATCTGAGTTCCCGTACGAGCAGTACTTC
13 | TRBD1 | TRBJ2-1 | TRBV27 | many | CASQTGGINEQFF | TGTGCCAGCCAGACAGGGGGGATCAATGAGCAGTTCTTC
15 | NA | TRBJ2-3 | TRBV28 | many | CASSFAGYHTDTQYF | TGTGCCAGCAGTTTTGCCGGGTACCACACAGATACGCAGTATTTT
13 | NA | TRBJ1-2 | TRBV12-3/TRBV12-4 | many | CASSLRTEGGYTF | TGTGCCAGCAGTTTGCGCACCGAGGGGGGCTACACCTTC
13 | NA | TRBJ2-7 | TRBV2 | NA | CASSRPPSYEQYF | TGTGCCAGCAGTCGGCCGCCCTCCTACGAGCAGTACTTC
16 | TRBD2 | TRBJ2-5 | TRBV11-2 | many | CASSLRVAGGWETQYF | TGTGCCAGCAGCTTACGGGTAGCGGGAGGTTGGGAGACCCAGTACTTC
16 | NA | TRBJ2-7 | TRBV4-1 | NA | CASSQDFPTSWYEQYF | TGCGCCAGCAGCCAAGATTTCCCTACCTCATGGTACGAGCAGTACTTC
15 | NA | TRBJ2-1 | TRBV9 | few | CASTVTGKLSNEQFF | TGTGCCAGCACCGTCACCGGAAAGCTTAGTAATGAGCAGTTCTTC
11 | NA | TRBJ2-5 | TRBV20-1 | NA | CSARSSETQYF | TGCAGTGCTAGGAGCTCAGAGACCCAGTACTTC
16 | NA | TRBJ2-3 | TRBV24-1 | NA | CATSDFGAGGEDTQYF | TGTGCCACCAGTGATTTTGGGGCAGGGGGGGAAGATACGCAGTATTTT
15 | NA | TRBJ2-1 | TRBV5-6 | many | CASSLVTSSYNEQFF | TGTGCCAGCAGCTTGGTGACTAGCTCCTACAATGAGCAGTTCTTC
14 | NA | TRBJ1-2 | TRBV6-5 | NA | CASSYSNGVYGYTF | TGTGCCAGCAGTTACTCGAATGGGGTCTATGGCTACACCTTC
16 | TRBD1 | TRBJ2-1 | TRBV7-8 | many | CASSLGQGGIRNEQFF | TGTGCCAGCAGCTTGGGACAGGGGGGAATACGGAATGAGCAGTTCTTC
14 | NA | TRBJ1-3 | TRBV12-3/TRBV12-4 | few | CASSLRESGNTIYF | TGTGCCAGCAGTTTAAGGGAGTCTGGAAACACCATATATTTT